The 18 T cell receptor beta chains below were found in one sample sequenced in a study of cytomegalovirus exposure and HLA in healthy donors (dated by TCRdb to the late 2010s). Preparation of the library involved the immunoSEQ multiplex PCR assay. For the multiplex PCR, a mixture combining 60 forward primers for TCR Vbeta segments and 13 reverse primers for TCR Jbeta segments was used. TCRdb holds this immuneACCESS table with in-frame rearrangements only. Some clones are missing; in checked studies, unresolved V genes explain under half, and the rest has no known cause. The sample table contains approximately 97,000 clones; only one count was recorded for roughly 83% of them. Jointly, the top ten make up more than 2.5% of the sample. Input material: PBMCs. The receptor source for this set is a male donor in good health and CMV-seropositive.

This clone was observed a handful of times. The V gene is TRBV15, the J gene TRBJ2-7, with D perhaps matching TRBD1 (5 bases). The V end lost 0 bases, the J end lost 3 bases, and 15 bases lay between the germline ends. Germline V gene sequence: CDR1 LNHNV, CDR2 YYDKDF (reference sequence). The CDR3 has 16 residues. In DNA form, the CDR3 reads TGTGCCACCAGCAGAGACCCCTTTGGGGCCAGCTACGAGCAGTACTTC. Translating it yields CATSRDPFGASYEQYF.

This clone is a singleton in its sample. The J gene is TRBJ2-7, the V gene TRBV6-1; the match to TRBD2 covers 7 bases. The germline V gene has CDR1 MNHNS and CDR2 SASEGT. CDR3 size: 14 residues. After removal of 0 bases from V and 7 bases from J, the junction contained 6 bases not matched to a gene. The CDR3 here is CASSEALLAWEQYF. The DNA of the CDR3 is TGTGCCAGCAGTGAAGCTCTACTAGCGTGGGAGCAGTACTTC.

The V and J genes are TRBV13 and TRBJ2-7; maybe TRBD2 (7 bases). This CDR3 comprises 14 residues. V was clipped by 1 base and J by 5 bases, with 12 bases between them. Germline-derived CDR1 and CDR2 are PRHDT and FYEKMQ (reference sequence). CDR3 bases: TGTGCCAGCAGCTTAGCGGGGGGCCCTAACGAGCAGTACTTC. Protein product: CASSLAGGPNEQYF.

This clone turned up a few times. The identical CDR3 is also encoded by other nucleotide sequences in the sample. V and J are TRBV4-3 and TRBJ1-1; D unresolved. The CDR3 loop spans 13 amino acids. Germline CDR1 reads LGHNA; CDR2 reads YSLEER. V lost 4 bases to trimming and J lost 1 base, with 7 bases between them. The CDR3 here is CASSPRGNTEAFF. In DNA, the CDR3 is TGCGCCAGCAGCCCTCGGGGGAACACTGAAGCTTTCTTT.

This chain links TRBV7-2 with TRBJ1-1; D ambiguous. Looked up from germline, CDR1 is SGHTA and CDR2 is FQGNSA. V was pared by 5 bases and J by 1 base, with 17 bases between. The CDR3 length is 16 residues. This CDR3 reads CASSPRRGFSNTEAFF. The CDR3 DNA reads as TGTGCCAGCAGCCCTCGTCGGGGTTTTTCGAACACTGAAGCTTTCTTT. The whole variable domain, remainder taken from reference TRBV7-2 and TRBJ1-1, is GAGVSQSPSNKVTEKGKDVELRCDPISGHTALYWYRQSLGQGLEFLIYFQGNSAPDKSGLPSDRFSAERTGGSVSTLTIQRTQQEDSAVYLCASSPRRGFSNTEAFFGQGTRLTVV.

This clone was recorded a few times. The genes are TRBV6-4 and TRBJ1-1, with 8 bases matching TRBD1. Germline V gives CDR1 MRHNA, CDR2 SNTAGT. Germline trimming cut 5 bases from V and 1 base from J; bases unmatched to any gene: 3. This CDR3 has 14 residues. This CDR3 is CASSSTGENTEAFF. The CDR3 DNA sequence: TGTGCCAGCAGTTCGACAGGGGAGAACACTGAAGCTTTCTTT.

The CDR3 bases are TGTGCCAGCAGTTCTGTCTCAGTGGATCAGCCCCAGCATTTT. Protein sequence: CASSSVSVDQPQHF. V gene TRBV6-6 combines with J gene TRBJ1-5; D remains unclear. V lost 4 bases and J 5 bases, leaving 12 bases between the germline ends. The CDR3 covers 14 residues. Germline V lookup: CDR1 MNHNY, CDR2 SVGAGI (reference sequence).

The J gene is TRBJ2-1, the V gene TRBV5-1; TRBD1 aligns across 10 bases. Unmatched junction bases numbered 8, after V lost 1 base and J lost 7 bases. CDR1 SGHRS and CDR2 YFSETQ come from the germline V gene. The CDR3 contains 16 residues. The CDR3 sequence: CASSLSTGGLGNEQFF. CDR3 sequence (DNA): TGCGCCAGCAGCTTGTCGACAGGGGGCCTAGGGAATGAGCAGTTCTTC.

J is TRBJ2-2 and V is TRBV5-1; TRBD2 matches 8 bases. The junction had 3 bases not matched to a gene; V was cut back by 4 bases and J by 1 base. CDR1 SGHRS and CDR2 YFSETQ come from the germline V gene. The CDR3 is 15 amino acids. The CDR3 DNA sequence: TGCGCCAGCAGCGATAGCGGGGAGAACACCGGGGAGCTGTTTTTT. Encoded protein: CASSDSGENTGELFF.

The chain carries TRBV14 and TRBJ1-2, with D possibly being TRBD1 (5 bases). Germline V CDR1 and CDR2: SGHDN, FVKESK. There are 13 residues in the CDR3. Trimming left V 4 bases short and J 0 bases short, with 6 bases between. The CDR3 sequence is CASSPTANYGYTF. In DNA form, the CDR3 reads TGTGCCAGCAGCCCGACAGCTAACTATGGCTACACCTTC. Variable domain in full (rest from reference TRBV14 and TRBJ1-2): EAGVTQFPSHSVIEKGQTVTLRCDPISGHDNLYWYRRVMGKEIKFLLHFVKESKQDESGMPNNRFLAERTGGTYSTLKVQPAELEDSGVYFCASSPTANYGYTFGSGTRLTVV.

V usage is TRBV6-1 and J usage is TRBJ2-1, with D perhaps matching TRBD2 (5 bases). The V end was cut by 4 bases, the J end by 9 bases, with 16 bases between. The CDR3 runs 14 residues. The germline V gene has CDR1 MNHNS and CDR2 SASEGT. The CDR3 reads CASSAQRGAVEQFF. The CDR3 nucleotides are TGTGCCAGCAGTGCCCAACGGGGAGCGGTTGAGCAGTTCTTC.

V gene TRBV10-1 combines with J gene TRBJ1-1; D possibly corresponds to TRBD1 (5 bases). The V gene's germline CDR1 is WNHNN and CDR2 SYGVQD (reference sequence). The CDR3 is made up of 15 amino acids. The ends were cut back, 3 bases at V and 1 base at J, with 12 bases in the middle. The CDR3 DNA reads TGCGCCAGCAGTGATGGGGCAGGATGGAACACTGAAGCTTTCTTT. Encoded protein: CASSDGAGWNTEAFF.

The rearrangement joins TRBV27 to TRBJ1-6, with 9 nucleotides matching TRBD1. The CDR3 is 15 amino acids. V lost 3 bases and J lost 9; bases outside the gene matches: 6. Germline CDR1 and CDR2: MNHEY and SMNVEV (reference sequence). The CDR3 DNA follows: TGTGCCAGCAGTTTTTGGGACAGGGAGAGTTCACCCCTCCACTTT. It is translated as CASSFWDRESSPLHF.

This chain joins TRBV7-3 and TRBJ2-5; 8 nucleotides agree with TRBD1. The V gene's germline CDR1 is SGHTA and CDR2 FQGTGA. The CDR3 sequence is 15 residues long. Trimming took 5 bases from V and 5 from J; bases not matched to a gene: 10. The CDR3 nucleotides read TGTGCCAGCAGCCAATGGCACAGGGGGGTGGAGACCCAGTACTTC. This translates into CASSQWHRGVETQYF.

The genes are TRBV7-9 and TRBJ2-6, with 7 positions matching TRBD2. Germline V lookup: CDR1 SEHNR, CDR2 FQNEAQ (reference sequence). This CDR3 has 17 residues. The trim removed 4 bases at V and 2 bases at J, leaving 8 bases unmatched. In DNA form, the CDR3 reads TGTGCCAGCAGCTCGATCGGGGGGAAGGCTGGGGCCAACGTCCTGACTTTC. As protein: CASSSIGGKAGANVLTF.

Turning to this clone: Other DNA sequences in the sample encode the same CDR3. The chain joins TRBV6-1 to TRBJ2-1; D is possibly TRBD1 (6 bases). Germline CDR1 MNHNS, CDR2 SASEGT. The CDR3 runs to 14 residues. Trimming shortened V by 6 bases and J by 0 bases, and 9 bases separated the two germline ends. This chain's CDR3 is CASSQGSSYNEQFF. Here the CDR3 DNA reads TGTGCCAGCAGCCAGGGGTCCTCCTACAATGAGCAGTTCTTC.

This clone was seen once. This rearrangement joins TRBV15 to TRBJ1-2; 7 bases fit TRBD1. V shed 4 bases and J 5 bases; nucleotides not matched to a gene: 7. Germline V gives CDR1 LNHNV, CDR2 YYDKDF (reference sequence). The CDR3 has 14 amino acids. The CDR3 coding sequence is TGTGCCACCAGCACGGGGACAGACCTTTATGGCTACACCTTC. It codes for CATSTGTDLYGYTF.

This sequence joins TRBV7-9 and TRBJ2-5; D is uncertain. V was pared by 2 bases and J by 2 bases, with 9 bases between. Germline values: CDR1 SEHNR, CDR2 FQNEAQ (reference sequence). This CDR3 region has 14 residues. The CDR3 DNA follows: TGTGCCAGCAGCTTACAAGCGAAACAAGAGACCCAGTACTTC. It yields the protein CASSLQAKQETQYF. The full variable domain, in which reference TRBV7-9 and TRBJ2-5 provide the parts outside the CDR3, is DTGVSQNPRHKITKRGQNVTFRCDPISEHNRLYWYRQTLGQGPEFLTYFQNEAQLEKSRLLSDRFSAERPKGSFSTLEIQRTEQGDSAMYLCASSLQAKQETQYFGPGTRLLVL.